This TCR beta chain was observed in a study of cytomegalovirus exposure and HLA in healthy donors (dated by TCRdb to 2016 to 2017). About the study as a whole: An earlier analysis of several hundred of the donors reported 276 Gb of sequence data and 95 million to 120 million unique TCR beta sequences obtained from 150 million to 200 million T cells. An early release that covered fewer than 750 HLA-typed donors contained around 300 gigabases of sequencing data and 80 million or so unique TCR sequences. Among the roughly 400 genotyped donors, under 90% belonged to the genetic ancestry cluster associated with self-reported Caucasian donors. The study was designed to test whether signatures of past pathogen exposure could be identified by cataloging public T cell receptors. The study profiled the T cell repertoires of under 700 subjects by immunosequencing and related them to cytomegalovirus serostatus. In addition to the first cohort of 666 subjects, a separate validation cohort of approximately 120 different subjects was used. High-throughput TCR immunosequencing, statistical association of individual TCRs with disease status, and machine learning were combined to predict cytomegalovirus infection status. In a later analysis, previously published TCR beta repertoires from several hundred donors were re-analyzed and high-resolution HLA genotyping was added so that TCR occurrence patterns could be studied. In the later analysis, no new phenotypic data were used to find candidate immune exposures; instead, reliance was placed on TCR beta sequences and their occurrence across donors. An earlier analysis of 500 to 650 of the donors applied high-throughput TCR beta sequencing to assess whether each TCR beta V gene segment acted as functional or pseudogenic. Donor age, sex, ethnicity and CMV serostatus were compiled alongside the repertoire data. A later genetic analysis used genome-wide SNP genotypes for about 60% of the roughly 670 donors, treating that subset as a discovery cohort. Every discovery cohort repertoire had been produced on one sequencing platform. HLA typing covered class I and class II loci at four-digit resolution. Typing coverage differed by locus: A, B, C, DRB1 and DQB1 were typed in roughly 629-640 donors, DQA1 in about 500, DPA1 in over 600, and DPB1 in 400 to 480. Roughly 5 DR-DQ haplotypes were treated as single units for association and clustering because of strong linkage in the cohort. On average, around 240,000 unique TCR beta nucleotide sequences were sequenced per donor among 398 genotyped donors of the cohort, with roughly 19% of those sequences being non-productive.

Here is what the overall study found, with its caveats: Linkage disequilibrium might explain the correlated functional status among segregating V segments, but an unknown experimental factor could not be excluded. An earlier analysis of approximately 500 of the donors showed that most TCR beta V segments appeared in productive rearrangements either about 87% or about 30% of the time, which broadly matched IMGT annotations. A cluster of highly shared sequence variants was judged likely to represent a technical artifact of the sequencing pipeline. A later genetic analysis associated a missense DCLRE1C variant with V-gene and J-gene trimming of TCR beta chains, and an independent cohort replicated the association. HLA typing was unavailable for some donors at each locus, so association tests used only the typed subset. In vitro tests confirmed that a few of the cytomegalovirus-associated TCR beta chains recognize cytomegalovirus antigens. It was suggested by the authors that the approach could potentially be generalized to other disease states and immunological phenotypes. About 15 rarely observed V segments, including chromosome 9 orphons, were excluded from the earlier analysis of approximately 500 of the donors because counts were too low. In both the original and validation cohorts, the classifier was reported to diagnose cytomegalovirus status with high specificity and sensitivity. A later genetic analysis reported fewer N-insertions in productive TCRs among donors in an Asian-associated ancestry cluster than the 666-donor mean. In a later analysis, several top co-occurrence clusters were reported to appear linked to parvovirus B19, influenza, CMV and Epstein-Barr virus. A later analysis associated 15,000 or so TCR beta sequences with specific HLA alleles at a false discovery rate of 0.05. Assigning TCR associations to individual alleles was difficult when HLA alleles, especially DR and DQ, strongly co-occurred. In a later analysis, most CMV-associated TCR beta chains were found to appear HLA-restricted, with HLA associations seemingly driven largely by CMV exposure. Across donors, most TCR sequences were observed very rarely, whereas some public TCRs were present in many individuals. Presence/absence analyses assumed roughly uniform sequencing depth across donors, an assumption that may not hold. In a later analysis, HLA-associated TCR beta chains were found to be more clonally expanded and to have lower generation probabilities than equally common non-associated chains. According to a later analysis, TCR association rates differed among HLA loci, with DRB1 alleles showing the most associated TCRs and HLA-C alleles showing the fewest. CMV serostatus was the only immune exposure information available for the cohort. A further reported finding was that TCR beta sequences accurately predicted the HLA-A and HLA-B alleles for most subjects in the first cohort. The cohort was sequenced for TCR beta chains only, and without alpha or paired-chain data the features that could be detected were limited. A total of roughly 160 TCR beta chains were listed by the study as associated with cytomegalovirus.

Library preparation was by the immunoSEQ multiplex PCR assay. The multiplex PCR relied on a mix of 60 forward primers for TCR Vbeta segments and 13 reverse primers for TCR Jbeta segments. The CDR3 region of rearranged TCR beta genes was amplified from genomic DNA by a multiplex PCR assay. Amplified TCR beta libraries were sequenced as 87-base-pair reads on the Illumina HiSeq System. Turning to the authors' computational methods: In a later analysis, tens of millions of unique TCR beta chains were counted across the roughly 670 repertoires, and roughly 10 million of these chains were shared by at least two donors. Raw reads were error-corrected and collapsed into unique sequences by a nearest-neighbor algorithm in which closely related sequences were merged to remove PCR and sequencing errors. CDR3 sequences were aligned to IMGT reference sequences to assign V, D and J gene segments. For a sequence to be retained, a match of at least six nucleotides to both a V gene segment and a J gene segment was required. Rearrangements were classified as productive when the CDR3 lacked stop codons and remained in frame with V and J, and all other rearrangements were classified as non-productive. CDR3 was defined according to IMGT convention as the region running from the second conserved V-encoded cysteine to the conserved J-encoded phenylalanine. In an earlier analysis of approximately 500 of the donors, sequences lacking an unambiguous match to a single V gene segment were excluded. In an earlier analysis of roughly 500 of the donors, V segments were called functional above 56.7% productive rearrangements and were called segregating when the between-donor standard deviation exceeded 5%. To diagnose cytomegalovirus status from the catalog of TCR beta chain sequences, a statistical classification framework was built. In a later analysis, TCR nucleotide sequences were compared against IMGT/GENE-DB human TR gene sequences so that V and J genes could be assigned. A later analysis assigned CDR3 sequences and most-parsimonious VDJ recombination scenarios with the TCRdist pipeline. In a later analysis, every TCR beta chain was defined by the combination of its CDR3 amino acid sequence and its V-gene family, and reads without a unique V-gene family were dropped. As a way to deal with suspected cross-contamination and a sequencing artifact, a later analysis dropped hundreds of nucleotide sequences that were highly shared and had low generation probability. In a later analysis, a clonal expansion index was calculated for each public chain from normalized within-repertoire ranks of inferred template counts. In a later analysis, generation probabilities were computed with a VDJ recombination model fitted to out-of-frame rearrangements, and the resulting probabilities were checked against IGoR. A later analysis scored TCR-TCR, TCR-HLA and TCR-CMV co-occurrence with hypergeometric tests, applying a repertoire-size bias correction to TCR pairs. To estimate false discovery rates, a later analysis permuted the HLA or CMV assignments 20 times. In a later analysis, co-occurring TCRs were grouped using DBSCAN, with TCRdist sequence similarity added in when clustering inside HLA-allele-positive subsets. Co-occurrence clustering excluded repertoires with fewer than 30,000 or more than 120,000 public chains, plus five with anomalous nucleotide sharing. TCRdb holds this immuneACCESS table with in-frame rearrangements only. Some clones are missing; in checked studies, unresolved V genes explain under half, and the rest has no known cause. The V and J calls and clone size come from that table; D and trimming were worked out from the DNA. For this sample there are tens of thousands of clones; approximately 64% appear just once. The ten biggest clones cover 20% to 25% of the sample.

This clone was detected only a few times. The antigen it recognizes is unknown. Base quality data are lacking; no much larger clone is found one base away. In total, approximately 700 healthy bone marrow donors made up the cohort. Cohort members were all nominally healthy when sampled, although unrecorded immune exposures were likely present. The donor tested CMV seropositive and was one of the 289 seropositive cohort members. Each donor provided a peripheral blood sample, and peripheral blood mononuclear cells were used for TCR beta sequencing. Genomic DNA was extracted from the blood cell samples with the Qiagen DNeasy Blood Extraction Kit. Input material: PBMCs. The receptor was derived from a woman in her forties or fifties in good health and CMV-seropositive.

CDR3 reads: CASSGPRGGLAGITDTQYF. At the DNA level, the sequence is TGTGCCAGCAGTGGTCCGCGGGGGGGACTAGCGGGGATCACAGATACGCAGTATTTT. The sequence links TRBV6-1 to TRBJ2-3, and TRBD2 aligns with 13 junction nucleotides. CDR3 length: 19 amino acids, cysteine to phenylalanine. Just the 57-base CDR3 DNA is kept, in frame starting at base 1. After removal of 4 bases from V and 2 bases from J, the junction retains 12 bases not matched to a gene. The CDR1 and CDR2 encoded by the germline V gene are MNHNS and SASEGT.